The 9 T cell receptor beta chains reported below all come from one sample, sequenced in a study of response to subunit inactivated influenza vaccine. MiXCR, applied by TCRdb to the RT-PCR reads, yields one record per CDR3 protein. The sample lists approximately 530,000 distinct CDR3 sequences, under 9% seen once, with 10% to 15% in the top ten. This specimen consisted of PBMCs from blood, obtained 23 months after vaccination. The receptors originated from a man aged 45 to 75 who received an inactivated influenza vaccine.

The gene calls are TRBV3-1 and TRBJ1-1, with a possible D match to TRBD1 (5 bases). The CDR3 runs to 14 residues. CDR1 and CDR2 (germline): LGHDT, YNNKEL (reference sequence). V was cut by 7 bases and J by 4 bases, with 16 bases left in between. This CDR3 reads CASTPGTQGTEAFF. The CDR3 DNA reads TGTGCCAGCACCCCAGGGACCCAGGGCACTGAAGCTTTCTTT.

The V and J genes are TRBV28 and TRBJ2-5, with 16 bases aligning to TRBD2. The length of the CDR3 is 18 residues. Per the germline V gene, CDR1 is MDHEN and CDR2 is SYDVKM. J gave up 1 base and V 3 bases, and 5 bases lay outside the gene matches. Here the CDR3 reads CASSFSGLAGGFQETQYF. DNA for the CDR3: TGTGCCAGCAGTTTCTCGGGACTAGCGGGAGGGTTCCAAGAGACCCAGTACTTC.

This clonotype was found many times. The chain employs TRBV5-1 and TRBJ2-1; no definite D call. CDR3 length equals 16 residues. V was pared by 3 bases and J by 1 base, with 14 bases between. The germline CDR1 and CDR2 sequences are SGHRS and YFSETQ. This chain's CDR3 is CASSSQQILSYNEQFF. The CDR3 nucleotides read TGCGCCAGCAGCTCTCAACAGATTTTATCCTACAATGAGCAGTTCTTC.

The chain uses TRBV29-1 and TRBJ2-3; weak D call: TRBD1 (5 bases). This CDR3 contains 16 residues. V lost 8 bases to trimming and J lost 4 bases, with 25 bases between them. From germline, CDR1 is SQVTM and CDR2 ANQGSEA. The CDR3 DNA follows: TGCAGCCCCTACGTTTGGGGCAATGAAGCTGCAGATACGCAGTATTTT. Amino acid sequence: CSPYVWGNEAADTQYF.

This clonotype has more than one count but fewer than ten. The V gene is TRBV24-1, the J gene TRBJ2-5, with 7 positions matching TRBD1. Germline V lookup: CDR1 KGHDR, CDR2 SFDVKD. The CDR3 is 15 amino acids. With 2 bases clipped from V and 4 bases from J, the junction kept 6 bases outside the gene matches. The CDR3, as DNA: TGTGCCACCAGTGATTCAACGAGACAGGGAGAGACCCAGTACTTC. Translating gives CATSDSTRQGETQYF.

There are many counts of this clonotype. The CDR3 reads CASSTTSGSLFYEQYF. The DNA of the CDR3 is TGTGCCAGCAGCACTACTAGCGGGAGTTTATTCTACGAGCAGTACTTC. The V call is TRBV7-9, the J call TRBJ2-7, with TRBD2 identical over 11 bases. The ends lost 5 bases at V and 3 bases at J; junction bases unmatched: 9. CDR1 is SEHNR and CDR2 is FQNEAQ in the germline V gene (reference sequence). The CDR3 is 16 residues long.

This clonotype has more than one count but fewer than ten. The chain uses TRBV5-5 and TRBJ2-7; 7 nucleotides match TRBD2. This CDR3 has 14 residues. The ends lost 1 base at V and 2 bases at J; junction bases unmatched: 3. Germline assignment: CDR1 SGHKS and CDR2 YYEKEE (reference sequence). CDR3 residues: CASSLSSGAYEQYF. CDR3 bases: TGTGCCAGCAGCTTGTCTAGCGGAGCCTACGAGCAGTACTTC.

This clonotype showed up just a few times. The chain recombines TRBV24-1 with TRBJ2-5; no clear D gene. This CDR3 is 14 amino acids long. With 2 bases removed from V and 4 bases from J, the gap between germline ends came to 10 bases. The germline V gene has CDR1 KGHDR and CDR2 SFDVKD. CDR3 in amino acids: CATSDSRTVETQYF. The CDR3 nucleotides read TGTGCCACCAGTGATTCTAGAACGGTAGAGACCCAGTACTTC.

The V call is TRBV12-3 or TRBV12-4, the J call TRBJ1-2, with D possibly TRBD1 on 6 matching bases. This CDR3 has 15 amino acids. The V end was cut by 0 bases, the J end by 4 bases, with 12 bases between. CDR3 sequence reads: CASSLAAGVGYGYTF. CDR3 in DNA: TGTGCCAGCAGTTTAGCGGCAGGGGTTGGCTATGGCTACACCTTC.